These 29 T cell receptor beta chains were all obtained from the same sample, sequenced in a study of blood T cell repertoires in COVID-19. Repertoires were generated with immunoSEQ multiplex PCR, while TCRdb's copy carries only in-frame clones and drops some. The sample lists a few hundred thousand clones, around nine tenths occurring once. The specimen was peripheral blood. The receptors were sampled from a woman aged 55-70 years with COVID-19, enrolled during active disease.

The chain joins TRBV2 to TRBJ2-1; a weak D match, TRBD1 (6 bases). Germline CDR1 is SNHLY and CDR2 is FYNNEI. The CDR3 covers 15 residues. Trimming removed 3 bases from V and 5 bases from J, with 14 bases in between. The CDR3 DNA reads TGTGCCAGCAGTGAGTTGCGGACAGTAAACAATGAGCAGTTCTTC. This encodes CASSELRTVNNEQFF.

This sequence joins TRBV5-1 and TRBJ2-2; D possibly corresponds to TRBD2 (6 bases). Germline V gene lookup returns CDR1 SGHRS and CDR2 YFSETQ. This CDR3 has 16 amino acids. Trimming stripped 0 bases from V and 4 bases from J, with 13 bases between. CDR3 DNA sequence: TGCGCCAGCAGCTTGGCCGGGGTAGCGGCCACCGGGGAGCTGTTTTTT. It specifies CASSLAGVAATGELFF.

This chain joins TRBV10-3 and TRBJ2-2; 9 bases align to TRBD2. Germline assignment: CDR1 ENHRY and CDR2 SYGVKD. This CDR3 contains 18 residues. The ends lost 5 bases at V and 0 bases at J; junction bases unmatched: 10. CDR3 loop: CAISPRPSGGPNTGELFF. CDR3 nucleotides: TGTGCCATCAGTCCCCGGCCGAGCGGGGGGCCGAACACCGGGGAGCTGTTTTTT.

This chain connects TRBV5-1 to TRBJ1-2; 7 nucleotides align to TRBD1. Per germline, CDR1 SGHRS and CDR2 YFSETQ. V lost 3 bases and J lost 2; bases outside the gene matches: 4. The CDR3 totals 14 residues. Here the CDR3 reads CASSSGQINYGYTF. CDR3 nucleotide sequence: TGCGCCAGCAGCTCGGGACAGATCAACTATGGCTACACCTTC.

CDR3 bases: TGTGCCAGCAGACGACAGGGGCGGGTGGGTGGCTACACCTTC. This encodes CASRRQGRVGGYTF. This sequence joins TRBV6-5 and TRBJ1-2; 8 bases line up with TRBD1. This CDR3 is built from 14 residues. After removal of 6 bases from V and 7 bases from J, the junction contained 10 bases not matched to a gene. CDR1 MNHEY and CDR2 SVGAGI come from the germline V gene.

The V call is TRBV5-5, the J call TRBJ2-1, with 10 bases fitting TRBD2. V lost 0 bases, J lost 4 bases, and 13 bases stayed unmatched. Germline V gene data show CDR1 as SGHKS and CDR2 as YYEKEE (reference sequence). The CDR3 has 19 residues. The CDR3 bases are TGTGCCAGCAGCTTGGATTTGCTAGCGGGGGTGGGACCGTACAATGAGCAGTTCTTC. This encodes CASSLDLLAGVGPYNEQFF.

The chain has TRBV12-3 or TRBV12-4 and TRBJ2-7, with D tentatively TRBD2 (6 bases). This CDR3 has 13 amino acids. Deletions cut 3 bases from V and 3 bases from J, with 9 bases between. CDR3 DNA: TGTGCCAGCAGTTTCCGGGGGATCTACGAGCAGTACTTC. It encodes CASSFRGIYEQYF.

The chain is built from TRBV9 and TRBJ1-1; perhaps TRBD1 as D (5 bases). The CDR3 runs 14 residues. V was shortened by 4 bases and J by 6 bases, with 16 bases between the two germline ends. Germline V gene data show CDR1 as SGDLS and CDR2 as YYNGEE. CDR3 sequence: CASSPPVRGSEAFF. In DNA form, the CDR3 reads TGTGCCAGCAGCCCCCCAGTTAGGGGCTCTGAAGCTTTCTTT.

The chain links TRBV7-3 to TRBJ2-3; 10 bases line up with TRBD2. The CDR3 sequence is 17 residues long. The ends lost 2 bases at V and 3 bases at J; junction bases unmatched: 8. Germline loops: CDR1 SGHTA, CDR2 FQGTGA. The CDR3 DNA is TGTGCCAGCAGCTTACCCGCTTCTAGCGGGGGTACAGATACGCAGTATTTT. Protein product: CASSLPASSGGTDTQYF.

J is TRBJ2-3 and V is TRBV2; D unresolved. Per germline, CDR1 SNHLY and CDR2 FYNNEI. Trimming removed 6 bases at V and 3 bases at J, with 7 bases between. This CDR3 comprises 12 residues. CDR3 nucleotides: TGTGCCAGCAGGCAGGTTACAGATACGCAGTATTTT. Translation: CASRQVTDTQYF.

The chain links TRBV6-5 to TRBJ2-5; D perhaps matches TRBD1 (5 bases). CDR3 length equals 13 residues. V was pared by 9 bases and J by 2 bases, with 13 bases between. Germline V gene sequence: CDR1 MNHEY, CDR2 SVGAGI. CDR3 amino acids: CASRGRQQETQYF. CDR3 sequence (DNA): TGTGCCAGTCGAGGTCGACAGCAAGAGACCCAGTACTTC.

The chain couples TRBV19 to TRBJ1-5; D not resolved. Germline V gene data show CDR1 as LNHDA and CDR2 as SQIVND (reference sequence). The germline V and J ends were trimmed by 2 bases and 1 base, with 9 bases remaining between them. This CDR3 is built from 15 residues. The CDR3 nucleotides are TGTGCCAGTAGTATAACCATCAGGAGCAATCAGCCCCAGCATTTT. It yields the protein CASSITIRSNQPQHF. The full variable domain, its missing parts supplied by reference TRBV19 and TRBJ1-5, is DGGITQSPKYLFRKEGQNVTLSCEQNLNHDAMYWYRQDPGQGLRLIYYSQIVNDFQKGDIAEGYSVSREKKESFPLTVTSAQKNPTAFYLCASSITIRSNQPQHFGDGTRLSIL.

The V and J genes are TRBV2 and TRBJ1-1; 8 bases agree with TRBD1. The ends lost 2 bases at V and 4 bases at J; junction bases unmatched: 3. Germline lookup yields CDR1 SNHLY and CDR2 FYNNEI. This CDR3 has 14 residues. Here the CDR3 reads CASSEQGALTEAFF. CDR3 DNA: TGTGCCAGCAGTGAACAGGGGGCCCTCACTGAAGCTTTCTTT.

The chain carries TRBV7-9 and TRBJ1-2; D uncertain. The V end was cut by 5 bases, the J end by 7 bases, with 14 bases between. The CDR3 length is 13 residues. The germline CDR1 and CDR2 sequences are SEHNR and FQNEAQ (reference sequence). In DNA, the CDR3 is TGTGCCAGCAGCCCCGAGGGATACGTTGGCTACACCTTC. This sequence encodes CASSPEGYVGYTF.

V usage is TRBV18 and J usage is TRBJ2-3, with 8 bases matching TRBD1. Germline trimming cut 5 bases from V and 5 bases from J; bases unmatched to any gene: 9. The CDR3 contains 15 residues. Germline loops: CDR1 KGHSH, CDR2 LQKENI. The CDR3 protein is CASSSQGADLDTQYF. The CDR3 DNA sequence: TGTGCCAGCTCATCTCAGGGGGCTGATTTAGATACGCAGTATTTT.

The gene calls are TRBV6-5 and TRBJ2-1; D is perhaps TRBD2 (5 bases). V was cut by 6 bases and J by 3 bases, with 12 bases left in between. CDR3 size: 14 residues. The germline CDR1 and CDR2 sequences are MNHEY and SVGAGI. CDR3 DNA: TGTGCCAGCAGAGGCCCGGGAAGCTACAATGAGCAGTTCTTC. Amino acids: CASRGPGSYNEQFF.

The chain employs TRBV9 and TRBJ1-5, with D tentatively TRBD1 (5 bases). The CDR3 covers 15 residues. Trimming shortened V by 3 bases and J by 0 bases, and 10 bases separated the two germline ends. CDR1 is SGDLS and CDR2 is YYNGEE in the germline V gene. CDR3 loop: CASSAGDYSNQPQHF. The CDR3 DNA sequence: TGTGCCAGCAGCGCCGGGGACTATAGCAATCAGCCCCAGCATTTT.

V gene TRBV6-5 combines with J gene TRBJ2-7; weak D call: TRBD2 (6 bases). This CDR3 contains 11 residues. Trimming stripped 5 bases from V and 4 bases from J, with 6 bases between. Germline loops: CDR1 MNHEY, CDR2 SVGAGI. The DNA of the CDR3 is TGTGCCAGCAGTCGGGAGTACGAGCAGTACTTC. This sequence encodes CASSREYEQYF.

This sequence joins TRBV5-4 and TRBJ2-5, with D tentatively TRBD1 (6 bases). The CDR3 is made up of 13 amino acids. V lost 6 bases and J 1 base, leaving 10 bases between the germline ends. Looked up from germline, CDR1 is SGHNT and CDR2 is YYREEE (reference sequence). CDR3 in amino acids: CASTRDIQETQYF. The CDR3 nucleotides are TGTGCCAGCACCCGGGACATCCAAGAGACCCAGTACTTC. Full variable domain (remainder filled in from reference TRBV5-4 and TRBJ2-5): ETGVTQSPTHLIKTRGQQVTLRCSSQSGHNTVSWYQQALGQGPQFIFQYYREEENGRGNFPPRFSGLQFPNYSSELNVNALELDDSALYLCASTRDIQETQYFGPGTRLLVL.

CDR3 protein: CSVATGTDYEQYF. The CDR3, as DNA: TGCAGCGTTGCAACCGGGACAGACTACGAGCAGTACTTC. The chain is built from TRBV29-1 and TRBJ2-7; TRBD1 matches 7 bases. CDR1 is SQVTM, CDR2 ANQGSEA, per germline. This CDR3 comprises 13 residues. Losses at the gene ends were 4 bases for V and 3 bases for J; bases not matched to a gene: 6.

This clone appeared a few times. The V gene is TRBV29-1, the J gene TRBJ1-2; D is possibly TRBD1 (5 bases). Trimming stripped 3 bases from V and 8 bases from J, with 22 bases between. The CDR3 runs to 15 residues. CDR1 and CDR2 (germline): SQVTM, ANQGSEA. CDR3 region: CSVDGMDAGVGGYTF. CDR3 coding DNA: TGCAGCGTTGACGGGATGGACGCGGGGGTCGGGGGCTACACCTTC.

J is TRBJ2-5 and V is TRBV5-6, with a weak D call TRBD2 (5 bases). Germline V CDR1 and CDR2: SGHDT, YYEEEE. The CDR3 is 15 amino acids. The V end was cut by 0 bases, the J end by 1 base, with 10 bases between. The CDR3 protein is CASSLVSSPQETQYF. CDR3 DNA sequence: TGTGCCAGCAGCTTGGTCTCTAGCCCCCAAGAGACCCAGTACTTC.

The V gene is TRBV4-1, the J gene TRBJ2-1, with TRBD1 matching over 7 bases. Germline V gene data show CDR1 as MGHRA and CDR2 as YSYEKL. The CDR3 runs 16 residues. V gave up 0 bases and J gave up 6 bases; unmatched junction bases: 8. The CDR3 reads CASSQDPTGKSNEQFF. The CDR3 DNA reads as TGCGCCAGCAGCCAAGACCCGACAGGGAAATCCAATGAGCAGTTCTTC.

This chain joins TRBV5-1 and TRBJ2-3; D is possibly TRBD2 (5 bases). Between the trimmed V and J ends, which lost 4 bases and 4 bases, there was a span of 10 bases. Germline lookup yields CDR1 SGHRS and CDR2 YFSETQ. This CDR3 region has 13 residues. The CDR3 here is CASSRGPSDTQYF. DNA for the CDR3: TGCGCCAGCAGCCGCGGGCCCTCAGATACGCAGTATTTT.

CDR3 loop: CASSDRGGLYGYTF. In nucleotides, the CDR3 is TGTGCCAGCAGTGACCGAGGGGGCCTCTATGGCTACACCTTC. The chain carries TRBV6-1 and TRBJ1-2; 7 bases line up with TRBD1. The V segment lost 3 bases and the J segment 4 bases; nucleotides outside the gene matches: 5. Germline CDR1 MNHNS, CDR2 SASEGT. The CDR3 runs 14 residues.

J is TRBJ2-5 and V is TRBV5-4; 8 nucleotides match TRBD2. J gave up 6 bases and V 3 bases, and 10 bases lay outside the gene matches. Germline loops: CDR1 SGHNT, CDR2 YYREEE (reference sequence). There are 15 residues in the CDR3. Here the CDR3 DNA reads TGTGCCAGCAGCTCCGGGGGGGGAGTTCCGAAGACCCAGTACTTC. It specifies CASSSGGGVPKTQYF. The whole variable domain, filled in from reference TRBV5-4 and TRBJ2-5, reads ETGVTQSPTHLIKTRGQQVTLRCSSQSGHNTVSWYQQALGQGPQFIFQYYREEENGRGNFPPRFSGLQFPNYSSELNVNALELDDSALYLCASSSGGGVPKTQYFGPGTRLLVL.

The V gene is TRBV6-1, the J gene TRBJ1-2; 8 bases align to TRBD1. In germline, CDR1 is MNHNS, CDR2 SASEGT. The CDR3 has 16 residues. The J segment lost 6 bases and the V segment lost 4 bases, leaving 13 bases of the junction unmatched. In DNA, the CDR3 is TGTGCCAGCAGTGCCACAGGGGGATCTCTTCTGGATGGCTACACCTTC. This encodes CASSATGGSLLDGYTF.

The chain links TRBV5-4 to TRBJ1-2; 7 nucleotides agree with TRBD1. CDR1 SGHNT and CDR2 YYREEE come from the germline V gene (reference sequence). V shed 1 base, J shed 4 bases, and the junction held 4 bases outside the gene matches. This CDR3 spans 14 amino acids. The CDR3 sequence is CASSLTGTVYGYTF. CDR3 nucleotides: TGTGCCAGCAGCTTGACCGGGACAGTCTATGGCTACACCTTC. Complete variable domain (other parts from reference TRBV5-4 and TRBJ1-2): ETGVTQSPTHLIKTRGQQVTLRCSSQSGHNTVSWYQQALGQGPQFIFQYYREEENGRGNFPPRFSGLQFPNYSSELNVNALELDDSALYLCASSLTGTVYGYTFGSGTRLTVV.

The chain recombines TRBV9 with TRBJ2-7; D is possibly TRBD2 (6 bases). This CDR3 comprises 15 residues. V lost 0 bases, J lost 0 bases, and 10 bases lay in between. Germline assignment: CDR1 SGDLS and CDR2 YYNGEE. The DNA for the CDR3 is TGTGCCAGCAGCGTAGGTCACGGGAGCTCCTACGAGCAGTACTTC. Translation gives CASSVGHGSSYEQYF. The full variable domain, with the rest looked up from reference TRBV9 and TRBJ2-7, is DSGVTQTPKHLITATGQRVTLRCSPRSGDLSVYWYQQSLDQGLQFLIQYYNGEERAKGNILERFSAQQFPDLHSELNLSSLELGDSALYFCASSVGHGSSYEQYFGPGTRLTVT.